This T cell receptor (beta chain) originates from a study of beta chain features in type 1 diabetes. Points from the study as a whole: cDNA sequencing could over-represent cells with high TCR expression. Moderately but significantly shorter TCRB CDR3s were found in Type 1 diabetes patients in all four CD4+ subsets.

Purities in excess of 95% were seen in all sorted populations. Expressed TCRB transcripts were sequenced, since all the RNA that had been isolated was reverse transcribed. It was found that naive, central memory and regulatory T cell samples averaged roughly 3.6 million reads. The method was immunoSEQ multiplex PCR; TCRdb's version includes in-frame clones alone and lacks a portion of them. The sample has about 900,000 clones, roughly a sixth seen once. Remarks on this clone: Its antigen is not identified.

Germline V CDR1 and CDR2: ENHRY, SYGVKD. The CDR3 covers 16 residues. The ends lost 3 bases at V and 2 bases at J; junction bases unmatched: 6. This TCR was recovered from a woman aged 18 to 35 in good health. V usage is TRBV10-3 and J usage is TRBJ2-7; 11 bases align to TRBD2. Sequencing was carried out using naive CD4+ T cells from blood. The CDR3 DNA reads as TGTGCCATCAGTGATCAGCTAGCGGGAGGAGCCTACGAGCAGTACTTC. The encoded protein is CAISDQLAGGAYEQYF.